This entry lists 3 T cell receptor beta chains sequenced from one sample in a study of CD4 and CD8 cells across lung adenocarcinoma regions. TCRdb passed the PCR reads through MiXCR, listing each CDR3 protein once. The sample consists of about 11,000 distinct CDR3 sequences, approximately 58% of them appearing once. Input material: CD8+ T cells from the margin of a lung tumor. All receptors come from a male donor with lung adenocarcinoma. The CD4 and CD8 labels of this study may be unreliable.

J is TRBJ2-1 and V is TRBV6-1; possibly TRBD1 for D (6 bases). Germline CDR1 reads MNHNS; CDR2 reads SASEGT. V lost 5 bases and J 8 bases, leaving 16 bases between the germline ends. CDR3 length equals 14 residues. Here the CDR3 reads CASSRDMAGYEQFF. For the CDR3, the DNA is TGTGCCAGCAGTAGGGACATGGCTGGGTATGAGCAGTTCTTC.

This clonotype showed up just once. The V gene is TRBV7-2, the J gene TRBJ2-1; D is perhaps TRBD2 (6 bases). The CDR3 contains 12 residues. V lost 4 bases and J 13 bases, leaving 14 bases between the germline ends. The V gene's germline CDR1 is SGHTA and CDR2 FQGNSA. CDR3 nucleotide sequence: TGTGCCAGCAGCTCCCCCACGGGACTCCAGTTCTTC. As protein: CASSSPTGLQFF.

This clonotype was recorded once. The V gene is TRBV20-1, the J gene TRBJ2-1; 8 nucleotides align to TRBD2. The CDR3 has 15 amino acids. Trimming took 0 bases from V and 8 from J; bases not matched to a gene: 9. Per germline, CDR1 DFQATT and CDR2 SNEGSKA (reference sequence). CDR3 nucleotide sequence: TGCAGTGCTAGAGATCCAGCGGGAGTGGTGGATGAGCAGTTCTTC. Encoded protein: CSARDPAGVVDEQFF.